These T cell receptor beta chains were read from a single sample in a study of shared clonotypes between healthy human individuals. This table comes from immunoSEQ multiplex PCR, and its TCRdb copy is limited to in-frame clones, with some not included. The data contain roughly 1,000,000 clones, around 78% of them singletons. Specimen: memory CD4+ T cells from PBMCs. The receptor set was obtained from a man aged 18 to 29 in good health. Some clones in this sample may be carry-over from other donors' samples. Each CDR3 is given with its conserved first and last residue. Each record gives: D gene, J gene, clone size, V gene, CDR3 DNA, CDR3 protein. The D gene is left open where the match is weak. Part of the rows lack a size; the others show once, few, many or a class for expanded clones.

d_gene: -; j_gene: TRBJ1-4; abundance: once; v_gene: TRBV28; CDR3nt: TGTGCCAGCAGTTTCCAGGGGTCAACTAATGAAAAACTGTTTTTT; CDR3aa: CASSFQGSTNEKLFF
d_gene: TRBD1; j_gene: TRBJ2-7; abundance: -; v_gene: TRBV6-5; CDR3nt: TGTGCCAGCGTGGGACAGAGCTCCTACGAGCAGTACTTC; CDR3aa: CASVGQSSYEQYF
d_gene: TRBD2; j_gene: TRBJ2-7; abundance: -; v_gene: TRBV19; CDR3nt: TGTGCCAGTAGTAAGACTAGCGGACGAGCATCCGAGCAGTACTTC; CDR3aa: CASSKTSGRASEQYF
d_gene: -; j_gene: TRBJ2-7; abundance: -; v_gene: TRBV7-8; CDR3nt: TGTGCCAGCAGCTTAGGGGGGGGCTTAGGCTACGAGCAGTACTTC; CDR3aa: CASSLGGGLGYEQYF
d_gene: -; j_gene: TRBJ2-5; abundance: few; v_gene: TRBV7-2; CDR3nt: TGTGCCAGCAGCCGCCCGGGGGAGACCCAGTACTTC; CDR3aa: CASSRPGETQYF
d_gene: -; j_gene: TRBJ1-3; abundance: -; v_gene: TRBV7-2; CDR3nt: TGTGCCAGCAGCTTAGGACAGAGAGGAAACACCATATATTTT; CDR3aa: CASSLGQRGNTIYF
d_gene: -; j_gene: TRBJ2-7; abundance: -; v_gene: TRBV5-1; CDR3nt: TGCGCCAGCAGCTCCCCCCGGACCTACGAGCAGTACTTC; CDR3aa: CASSSPRTYEQYF
d_gene: TRBD2; j_gene: TRBJ2-5; abundance: -; v_gene: TRBV5-1; CDR3nt: TGCGCCAGCAGCTGGGGACTAGCGGGAGGGTCGGGGAAAGAGACCCAGTACTTC; CDR3aa: CASSWGLAGGSGKETQYF
d_gene: -; j_gene: TRBJ2-7; abundance: -; v_gene: TRBV5-6; CDR3nt: TGTGCCAGCAGCCTCATGAGGGCTATGGAGCAGTACTTC; CDR3aa: CASSLMRAMEQYF
d_gene: TRBD1; j_gene: TRBJ2-7; abundance: once; v_gene: TRBV28; CDR3nt: TGTGCCAGCAGTAACAGACAGGGGGCGCGATACGAGCAGTACTTC; CDR3aa: CASSNRQGARYEQYF
d_gene: TRBD2; j_gene: TRBJ2-7; abundance: -; v_gene: TRBV27; CDR3nt: TGTGCCAGCAGCATCGTCCGAGGGAGGGGGCAGTACTTC; CDR3aa: CASSIVRGRGQYF